Each of the 28 T cell receptor beta chains below was sequenced from the same sample in a study of Graves' ophthalmopathy and Graves' hyperthyroidism. TCR beta CDR3 regions were amplified from RNA transcripts. Investigators did first-round RT-PCR with HTBI primers, then second-round multiplex PCR. TCRdb reprocessed the multiplex PCR reads via MiXCR and lists one record per CDR3 protein. The sample has 450,000 or so distinct CDR3 sequences, 13% to 15% seen once; the top ten hold over 8%. Input material: blood. The receptors shown here come from a woman in her 30s with Graves' ophthalmopathy.

This clonotype showed up many times. CDR3: CASSLRVGASPYEQYF. The CDR3 DNA follows: TGTGCCAGCAGTTTAAGGGTGGGGGCCTCACCCTACGAGCAGTACTTC. The chain recombines TRBV28 with TRBJ2-7, with TRBD1 as a possible D gene (6 bases). V was cut by 2 bases and J by 2 bases, with 16 bases left in between. Germline CDR1 MDHEN, CDR2 SYDVKM. This CDR3 spans 16 amino acids.

The J gene is TRBJ2-2, the V gene TRBV7-3; 9 bases align to TRBD2. Germline CDR1 reads SGHTA; CDR2 reads FQGTGA. Trimming cost V 4 bases and J 1 base; bases outside gene matches: 7. The CDR3 is 17 amino acids. This CDR3 is CASSYSPAGGNTGELFF. CDR3 DNA sequence: TGTGCCAGCAGCTACAGCCCAGCGGGAGGGAACACCGGGGAGCTGTTTTTT.

Concerning this clonotype itself: Just one base apart from a much larger clone, this may be a read error. This chain connects TRBV14 to TRBJ2-4; the D gene is possibly TRBD1 (5 bases). This CDR3 contains 14 residues. Germline values: CDR1 SGHDN, CDR2 FVKESK. CDR3 nucleotide sequence: TGTGTCAGCAGCCAGGGCGGACATGGAAACATTCAGTACTTC. Its translation is CVSSQGGHGNIQYF.

Comments on this clonotype: With a much larger clone just one base away, this may be a read error. V gene TRBV20-1 combines with J gene TRBJ1-1; D gene uncertain. Germline V lookup: CDR1 DFQATT, CDR2 SNEGSKA (reference sequence). The CDR3 spans 14 residues. Trimming took 6 bases from V and 1 from J, leaving 15 bases between them. The CDR3 protein is CSASRAGRNTEAFF. The CDR3 DNA is TGCAGTGCCTCCCGGGCAGGAAGGAACACTGAAGCTTTCTTT.

This clonotype occurred many times. The chain uses TRBV20-1 and TRBJ2-5; D gene uncertain. This CDR3 comprises 14 residues. From germline, CDR1 is DFQATT and CDR2 SNEGSKA (reference sequence). Deletions cut 6 bases from V and 3 bases from J, with 17 bases between. CDR3 residues: CSATPGGYKETQYF. In DNA form, the CDR3 reads TGCAGTGCCACCCCGGGCGGATACAAAGAGACCCAGTACTTC.

This clonotype was counted at least ten times. This rearrangement joins TRBV28 to TRBJ1-2, with D hard to call. Trimming cost V 3 bases and J 8 bases, with 10 bases left between them. This CDR3 contains 12 residues. Germline loops: CDR1 MDHEN, CDR2 SYDVKM. This CDR3 is CASSLRSRGYTF. The CDR3 DNA reads TGTGCCAGCAGTTTGAGATCAAGGGGCTACACCTTC.

The table lists this clonotype with many counts. The CDR3 bases are TGCGCCAGCAGCTTGGTGGCTGTTAGCTCCTACGAGCAGTACTTC. Encoded protein: CASSLVAVSSYEQYF. The gene calls are TRBV5-1 and TRBJ2-7; no clear D. The V end lost 0 bases, the J end lost 0 bases, and 10 bases lay between the germline ends. Germline-derived CDR1 and CDR2 are SGHRS and YFSETQ. This CDR3 has 15 amino acids.

DNA for the CDR3: TGTGCCTGGAGTGTGAATAGGCCTGGAAACACCATATATTTT. Translation: CAWSVNRPGNTIYF. The chain couples TRBV30 to TRBJ1-3; D remains ambiguous. Germline CDR1 GTSNPN, CDR2 SVGIG (reference sequence). This CDR3 is 14 amino acids long. Deletions cut 0 bases from V and 2 bases from J, with 8 bases between.

This clonotype was observed at least ten times. The chain employs TRBV6-5 and TRBJ2-5, with D tentatively TRBD1 (5 bases). Germline V gene data show CDR1 as MNHEY and CDR2 as SVGAGI. V was trimmed by 0 bases and J by 2 bases, leaving 7 bases between them. CDR3 length: 14 residues. Here the CDR3 reads CASSYSAGQETQYF. CDR3 DNA sequence: TGTGCCAGCAGTTACTCGGCAGGGCAAGAGACCCAGTACTTC.

This clonotype was found many times. J is TRBJ1-5 and V is TRBV19, with a possible D match to TRBD1 (6 bases). Germline CDR1 LNHDA, CDR2 SQIVND (reference sequence). The CDR3 has 17 amino acids. Trimming took off 4 bases at V and 5 bases at J, with 21 bases between the two ends. CDR3 DNA: TGTGCCAGTAGTAGGCTCGCCGCGACAGGTATCCATCAGCCCCAGCATTTT. This encodes CASSRLAATGIHQPQHF.

This clonotype was observed at least ten times. The gene calls are TRBV19 and TRBJ2-7; D unresolved. Trimming left V 2 bases short and J 2 bases short, with 10 bases between. The CDR3 consists of 14 residues. Germline CDR1 reads LNHDA; CDR2 reads SQIVND (reference sequence). DNA for the CDR3: TGTGCCAGTAGTATAAACCGTGGGGCCTACGAGCAGTACTTC. Protein sequence: CASSINRGAYEQYF.

This clonotype has a count of ten or more. V usage is TRBV5-1 and J usage is TRBJ1-1, with TRBD1 as a possible D gene (5 bases). The germline V gene encodes CDR1 SGHRS and CDR2 YFSETQ. Between the trimmed V and J ends, which lost 0 bases and 0 bases, there was a span of 9 bases. The CDR3 contains 15 residues. CDR3 bases: TGCGCCAGCAGCTTGGGACAGCTCATGAACACTGAAGCTTTCTTT. Its protein is CASSLGQLMNTEAFF.

This rearrangement joins TRBV2 to TRBJ2-7; 10 bases align to TRBD1. The trim removed 2 bases at V and 2 bases at J, leaving 3 bases unmatched. CDR1 is SNHLY and CDR2 is FYNNEI in the germline V gene. The CDR3 is 15 residues long. This CDR3 reads CASSEWDRGAYEQYF. CDR3 nucleotides: TGTGCCAGCAGTGAATGGGACAGGGGAGCCTACGAGCAGTACTTC. The complete variable domain, with remaining parts taken from reference TRBV2 and TRBJ2-7, reads EPEVTQTPSHQVTQMGQEVILRCVPISNHLYFYWYRQILGQKVEFLVSFYNNEISEKSEIFDDQFSVERPDGSNFTLKIRSTKLEDSAMYFCASSEWDRGAYEQYFGPGTRLTVT.

This sequence joins TRBV20-1 and TRBJ2-1; the D is unclear. Trimming took 0 bases from V and 4 from J, leaving 7 bases between them. CDR3 size: 13 residues. In germline, CDR1 is DFQATT, CDR2 SNEGSKA (reference sequence). In nucleotides, the CDR3 is TGCAGTGCTAGAGATCGGCAGTACAATGAGCAGTTCTTC. It encodes CSARDRQYNEQFF.

This clonotype was seen repeatedly, ten times or more. In nucleotides, the CDR3 is TGTGCCAGCAGTTACTCTACAGGGTGGACCACTGAAGCTTTCTTT. Its translation is CASSYSTGWTTEAFF. V is TRBV6-5 and J is TRBJ1-1, with D tentatively TRBD1 (6 bases). Trimming left V 0 bases short and J 4 bases short, with 12 bases between. Germline values: CDR1 MNHEY, CDR2 SVGAGI. The length of the CDR3 is 15 residues.

This clonotype was observed at least ten times. The chain combines TRBV7-6 with TRBJ1-6, with D maybe TRBD1 (5 bases). CDR1 is SGHVS and CDR2 is FNYEAQ in the germline V gene. V lost 3 bases and J lost 7, with 10 bases in between. This CDR3 is built from 14 residues. CDR3 sequence (DNA): TGTGCCAGCAGCTTGGGGGTGACAAATTCACCCCTCCACTTT. Its protein is CASSLGVTNSPLHF. The variable domain in full, with the rest retrieved from reference TRBV7-6 and TRBJ1-6, is GAGVSQSPRYKVTKRGQDVALRCDPISGHVSLYWYRQALGQGPEFLTYFNYEAQQDKSGLPNDRFSAERPEGSISTLTIQRTEQRDSAMYRCASSLGVTNSPLHFGNGTRLTVT.

This clonotype was picked up many times. Written as DNA, the CDR3 is TGTGCCACCAGAAACCACGGCAGCTACACCTACGAGCAGTACTTC. Amino acids: CATRNHGSYTYEQYF. This chain joins TRBV15 and TRBJ2-7; D gene unclear. V was trimmed by 6 bases and J by 2 bases, leaving 17 bases between them. Germline CDR1 and CDR2: LNHNV and YYDKDF (reference sequence). This CDR3 spans 15 amino acids.

This clonotype was seen a handful of times. The chain joins TRBV15 to TRBJ1-5; D is uncertain. The CDR3 length is 12 residues. The V and J ends lost 1 base and 9 bases respectively, with 7 bases between them. Germline V gene sequence: CDR1 LNHNV, CDR2 YYDKDF (reference sequence). Here the CDR3 DNA reads TGTGCCACCAGCAGAGGCCCCACGCCCCAGCATTTT. Protein product: CATSRGPTPQHF.

This chain connects TRBV24-1 to TRBJ2-2; D is uncertain. V was pared by 1 base and J by 2 bases, with 7 bases between. CDR1 and CDR2 (germline): KGHDR, SFDVKD. CDR3 length: 15 amino acids. The CDR3 DNA is TGTGCCACCAGTGATTTCCGGATCAACACCGGGGAGCTGTTTTTT. It is translated as CATSDFRINTGELFF.

The V gene is TRBV25-1, the J gene TRBJ1-1; 12 positions match TRBD1. CDR1 MGHDK and CDR2 SYGVNS come from the germline V gene. This CDR3 has 22 residues. V dropped 6 bases and J dropped 0; count of bases not matched to a gene: 23. CDR3 sequence (DNA): TGTGCCAGCAGGGGAATAATACCGGGACAGGGGGCGATACCCACTTTGAACACTGAAGCTTTCTTT. Its protein product is CASRGIIPGQGAIPTLNTEAFF.

This clonotype was seen repeatedly, ten times or more. The rearrangement joins TRBV12-3 or TRBV12-4 to TRBJ2-7, with a weak D call TRBD2 (5 bases). Trimming removed 3 bases from V and 0 bases from J, with 9 bases in between. The CDR3 runs to 14 residues. The CDR3 DNA follows: TGTGCCAGCAGTTTTAAAGGGAGCTCCTACGAGCAGTACTTC. This codes for CASSFKGSSYEQYF.

This clonotype was counted at least ten times. The chain links TRBV12-3 or TRBV12-4 to TRBJ1-2; the match to TRBD1 covers 11 bases. This CDR3 has 14 residues. Germline trimming cut 5 bases from V and 7 bases from J; bases unmatched to any gene: 6. The CDR3 nucleotides are TGTGCCAGCAGTGGGGACAGGGGGAAACGTGGCTACACCTTC. It yields the protein CASSGDRGKRGYTF.

This clonotype was counted a few times. The rearrangement links TRBV9 to TRBJ2-2; D is perhaps TRBD1 (5 bases). The CDR3 extends over 13 amino acids. Trimming took 7 bases from V and 0 from J, leaving 7 bases between them. Germline lookup yields CDR1 SGDLS and CDR2 YYNGEE. The CDR3, as DNA: TGTGCCAGCTTGGGGCCGAACACCGGGGAGCTGTTTTTT. It codes for CASLGPNTGELFF.

This clonotype was seen many times. V gene TRBV6-1 combines with J gene TRBJ2-5; 7 nucleotides match TRBD1. The CDR3 has 16 residues. V lost 10 bases, J lost 1 base, and 15 bases stayed unmatched. Germline values: CDR1 MNHNS, CDR2 SASEGT. CDR3 DNA sequence: TGTGCCACCTTTCCCTCTTGGGACAGACGCCAAGAGACCCAGTACTTC. Translation: CATFPSWDRRQETQYF.

This clonotype was observed a handful of times. V usage is TRBV6-1 and J usage is TRBJ1-3; TRBD1 is a possible D gene (5 bases). The V gene lost 7 bases and the J gene lost 4 bases, with 14 bases spanning the gap. The germline V gene has CDR1 MNHNS and CDR2 SASEGT. The length of the CDR3 is 14 residues. The CDR3 reads CASTIGARGNTIYF. CDR3 in DNA: TGTGCCAGCACCATCGGGGCCCGAGGAAACACCATATATTTT.

This clonotype was seen many times. The rearrangement uses TRBV2 and TRBJ2-7; TRBD1 might be the D (7 bases). CDR1 is SNHLY, CDR2 FYNNEI, per germline. The CDR3 spans 15 residues. V lost 2 bases and J lost 5, with 16 bases in between. CDR3 coding DNA: TGTGCCAGCAGTGAATTTCAGGGGGGAAACGACGAGCAGTACTTC. It specifies CASSEFQGGNDEQYF.

This clonotype was recorded at least ten times. The chain is built from TRBV6-1 and TRBJ2-5, with 7 positions matching TRBD1. There are 16 residues in the CDR3. Trimming removed 9 bases from V and 2 bases from J; junction bases left unmatched: 15. Germline CDR1 reads MNHNS; CDR2 reads SASEGT. The CDR3 loop reads CASTQNVRGNQETQYF. CDR3 nucleotides: TGTGCCAGTACGCAGAATGTCAGGGGGAATCAAGAGACCCAGTACTTC.

This clonotype was observed many times. V and J are TRBV12-3 or TRBV12-4 and TRBJ1-1, with D hard to call. This CDR3 has 15 residues. Deletions cut 1 base from V and 2 bases from J, with 11 bases between. CDR3 nucleotides: TGTGCCAGCAGTTTAGGTTTGGGCTCAAACACTGAAGCTTTCTTT. Amino acid sequence: CASSLGLGSNTEAFF.